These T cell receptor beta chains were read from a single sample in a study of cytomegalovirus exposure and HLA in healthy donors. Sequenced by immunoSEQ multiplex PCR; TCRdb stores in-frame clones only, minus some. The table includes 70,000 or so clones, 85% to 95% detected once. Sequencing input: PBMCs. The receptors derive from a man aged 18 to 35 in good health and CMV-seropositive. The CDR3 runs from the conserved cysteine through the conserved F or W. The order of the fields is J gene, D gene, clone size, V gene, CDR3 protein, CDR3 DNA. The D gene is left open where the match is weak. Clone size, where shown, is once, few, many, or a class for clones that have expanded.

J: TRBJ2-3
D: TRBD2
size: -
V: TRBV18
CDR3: CASSPRLAEGTDTQYF
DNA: TGTGCCAGCTCACCCCGACTAGCGGAGGGCACAGATACGCAGTATTTT

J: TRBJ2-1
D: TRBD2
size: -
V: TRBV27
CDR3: CASSFGLRGTSYNEQFF
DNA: TGTGCCAGCAGTTTCGGCCTGCGGGGGACCTCCTACAATGAGCAGTTCTTC

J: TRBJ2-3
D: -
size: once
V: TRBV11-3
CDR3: CASSLRHTTDTQYF
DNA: TGTGCCAGCAGCTTGCGGCACACCACAGATACGCAGTATTTT

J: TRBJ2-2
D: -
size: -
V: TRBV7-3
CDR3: CASRRAGTGELFF
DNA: TGTGCCAGCAGGAGGGCGGGGACCGGGGAGCTGTTTTTT

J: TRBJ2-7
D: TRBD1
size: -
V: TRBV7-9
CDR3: CASSKGGQGWNEQYF
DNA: TGTGCCAGCAGCAAAGGGGGACAGGGATGGAACGAGCAGTACTTC

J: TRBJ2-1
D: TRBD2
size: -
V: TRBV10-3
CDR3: CAISLSGSSYNEQFF
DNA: TGTGCCATCAGTCTTAGCGGGAGCTCCTACAATGAGCAGTTCTTC

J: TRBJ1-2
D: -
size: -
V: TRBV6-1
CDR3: CASSEGRGKYGYTF
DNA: TGTGCCAGCAGTGAAGGTCGGGGGAAATATGGCTACACCTTC

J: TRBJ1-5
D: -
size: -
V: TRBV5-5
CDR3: CASSPIGVRGNQPQHF
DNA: TGTGCCAGCAGCCCTATAGGGGTTCGAGGCAATCAGCCCCAGCATTTT

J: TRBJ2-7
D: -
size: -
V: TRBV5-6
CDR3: CASSLGGASYEQYF
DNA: TGTGCCAGCAGCTTAGGTGGGGCCTCCTACGAGCAGTACTTC

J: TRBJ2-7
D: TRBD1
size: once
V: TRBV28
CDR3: CASRRTLGQAYYEQYF
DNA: TGTGCCAGCAGGAGAACCCTGGGACAGGCGTACTACGAGCAGTACTTC

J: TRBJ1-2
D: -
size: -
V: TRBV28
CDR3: CASSYTQDYGYTF
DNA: TGTGCCAGCAGTTATACACAGGACTATGGCTACACCTTC

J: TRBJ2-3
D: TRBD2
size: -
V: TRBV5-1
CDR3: CASSPRLAGGVDTQYF
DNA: TGCGCCAGCAGCCCCCGACTAGCGGGAGGAGTAGATACGCAGTATTTT

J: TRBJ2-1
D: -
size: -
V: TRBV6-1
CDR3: CASSGMGHLRNGEQFF
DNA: TGTGCCAGCAGTGGGATGGGACACCTCAGGAACGGTGAGCAGTTCTTC

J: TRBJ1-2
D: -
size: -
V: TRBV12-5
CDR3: CASGPYLQGIDGYTF
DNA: TGTGCTAGTGGCCCATACCTCCAGGGAATTGATGGCTACACCTTC

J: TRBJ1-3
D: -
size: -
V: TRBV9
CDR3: CASTPEPSGNTIYF
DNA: TGTGCCAGCACCCCTGAGCCTTCTGGAAACACCATATATTTT

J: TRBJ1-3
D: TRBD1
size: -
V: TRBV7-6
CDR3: CASSPGQGASGNTIYF
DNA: TGTGCCAGCAGTCCCGGACAGGGAGCTTCTGGAAACACCATATATTTT